This T cell receptor beta chain was identified in a study of shared clonotypes between healthy human individuals. Study-wide results and limits: How much donors shared clonotypes was expected to be affected by sequencing depth. Clonotypes shared by all four donors outscored non-shared clonotypes in generation probability. Naive CD4 clonotypes were shared across several donors at about 5%.

With regard to this clone: Antigen: not known.

This table comes from immunoSEQ multiplex PCR, and its TCRdb copy is limited to in-frame clones, with some not included. Here the sample spans hundreds of thousands of clones, 95% being singletons. Germline V gene lookup returns CDR1 MNHNS and CDR2 SASEGT. The CDR3 is made up of 15 amino acids. V lost 0 bases and J lost 2, with 11 bases in between. In the naive CD8 group, cells lacked CD45RO and were positively selected for CCR7, so terminally differentiated effector memory CD45RA+ cells were left out. The specimen sequenced was naive CD8+ T cells sorted from blood. V gene TRBV6-1 combines with J gene TRBJ2-7, with D maybe TRBD2 (6 bases). The TCR sequence derives from a woman aged 30 to 39 in good health. The CDR3 spells CASSEAMGLPYEQYF. CDR3 sequence (DNA): TGTGCCAGCAGTGAAGCGATGGGACTCCCCTACGAGCAGTACTTC.